This passage covers 19 T cell receptor beta chains from one sample sequenced in a study of shared T cell receptors in the human thymus. The method was immunoSEQ multiplex PCR; TCRdb's version includes in-frame clones alone and lacks a portion of them. The sample gives 700,000 or so clones, roughly 88% of which show up once; approximately 0.01% is in the top ten. These same data were also listed under a study on human thymus T cells.

The sequenced sample consisted of thymocytes. All receptors come from a girl under three years old with a congenital heart defect.

V usage is TRBV6-5 and J usage is TRBJ2-2; unclear D gene. The CDR3 covers 13 residues. Germline-derived CDR1 and CDR2 are MNHEY and SVGAGI. V was trimmed by 6 bases and J by 1 base, leaving 6 bases between them. Here the CDR3 DNA reads TGTGCCAGCAGGTGTCAGAACACCGGGGAGCTGTTTTTT. Its protein is CASRCQNTGELFF.

The V call is TRBV6-5, the J call TRBJ1-6; weak D call: TRBD1 (6 bases). The CDR3 runs 13 residues. With 6 bases removed from V and 6 bases from J, the gap between germline ends came to 9 bases. The germline V gene has CDR1 MNHEY and CDR2 SVGAGI. CDR3 in amino acids: CASSRDINSPLHF. Here the CDR3 DNA reads TGTGCCAGCAGCCGGGACATTAATTCACCCCTCCACTTT.

This chain connects TRBV2 to TRBJ1-4, with TRBD1 identical over 7 bases. The germline CDR1 and CDR2 sequences are SNHLY and FYNNEI. After removal of 5 bases from V and 4 bases from J, the junction contained 16 bases not matched to a gene. This CDR3 region has 18 residues. CDR3 bases: TGTGCCAGCAGTTGTCGGGACAGTTACTTTGACTTTAATGAAAAACTGTTTTTT. Residues: CASSCRDSYFDFNEKLFF.

The CDR3 nucleotides are TGCGCCAGCAGTGAGTCTTCGACGACAGGGGGTAAGGCCTACGAGCAGTACTTC. The encoded protein is CASSESSTTGGKAYEQYF. The chain employs TRBV10-2 and TRBJ2-7, with 9 bases aligning to TRBD1. V shed 0 bases, J shed 2 bases, and the junction held 11 bases outside the gene matches. Germline V CDR1 and CDR2: WSHSY, SAAADI. There are 18 residues in the CDR3.

The chain links TRBV14 to TRBJ1-1; D is uncertain. Germline-derived CDR1 and CDR2 are SGHDN and FVKESK. The CDR3 contains 14 residues. Trimming took 3 bases from V and 2 from J, leaving 10 bases between them. The CDR3 loop reads CASSHRYRNTEAFF. DNA for the CDR3: TGTGCCAGCAGCCACCGCTACAGAAACACTGAAGCTTTCTTT.

This clone was seen only once. The chain combines TRBV4-2 with TRBJ2-2; 9 bases agree with TRBD2. This CDR3 contains 16 residues. Germline CDR1 is LGHNA and CDR2 is YNFKEQ. Trimming at V came to 1 base and at J to 2 bases, leaving 2 bases not matched to a gene. In DNA form, the CDR3 reads TGTGCCAGCAGCCAAGGCGGGGGGGAAAACACCGGGGAGCTGTTTTTT. Its protein product is CASSQGGGENTGELFF.

This chain connects TRBV7-9 to TRBJ2-7; 7 bases agree with TRBD1. The V gene's germline CDR1 is SEHNR and CDR2 FQNEAQ (reference sequence). Trimming at V came to 1 base and at J to 2 bases, leaving 2 bases not matched to a gene. The CDR3 contains 14 residues. This CDR3 is CASSLGQGAYEQYF. CDR3 nucleotide sequence: TGTGCCAGCAGCTTAGGACAGGGAGCCTACGAGCAGTACTTC.

V usage is TRBV7-4 and J usage is TRBJ2-5, with 11 bases matching TRBD2. The CDR3 is 17 residues long. Germline V gives CDR1 SGHVT, CDR2 SQSDAQ. Trimming at V came to 2 bases and at J to 5 bases, leaving 10 bases not matched to a gene. CDR3 sequence (DNA): TGTGCCAGCAGCTTATCCATGACTAGCGGGGCTGGGGAGACCCAGTACTTC. Translating gives CASSLSMTSGAGETQYF.

The chain links TRBV6-1 to TRBJ2-3; 8 nucleotides align to TRBD1. The J segment lost 9 bases and the V segment lost 3 bases, leaving 11 bases of the junction unmatched. The CDR3 sequence is 15 residues long. The germline V gene has CDR1 MNHNS and CDR2 SASEGT. CDR3 residues: CASSDGDRQTGTQYF. CDR3 DNA sequence: TGTGCCAGCAGTGACGGGGACAGGCAGACGGGGACGCAGTATTTT.

This chain uses TRBV7-2 with TRBJ1-6; D call uncertain. Trimming left V 1 base short and J 6 bases short, with 19 bases between. CDR1 SGHTA and CDR2 FQGNSA come from the germline V gene. CDR3 length equals 18 residues. The CDR3 nucleotides read TGTGCCAGCAGCTTAGTTTTGGTGTTTGGAGTTCTTAATTCACCCCTCCACTTT. Protein product: CASSLVLVFGVLNSPLHF.

The chain has TRBV13 and TRBJ2-3, with a possible D match to TRBD2 (5 bases). Germline loops: CDR1 PRHDT, CDR2 FYEKMQ (reference sequence). The CDR3 is 17 amino acids. Trimming cost V 6 bases and J 3 bases, with 22 bases left between them. CDR3 coding DNA: TGTGCCAGCAGTTTCATCCTCTCGGGTAGGACTACAGATACGCAGTATTTT. Its translation: CASSFILSGRTTDTQYF.

The chain combines TRBV28 with TRBJ1-2; the D gene is possibly TRBD1 (5 bases). Per germline, CDR1 MDHEN and CDR2 SYDVKM. This CDR3 comprises 19 residues. V dropped 6 bases and J dropped 4 bases, with 30 bases sitting between them. CDR3 coding DNA: TGTGCCAGCAGCCACGGGGGACCCTCTCCTAGATCTTTCCTCTATGGCTACACCTTC. It translates to CASSHGGPSPRSFLYGYTF.

The chain combines TRBV5-4 with TRBJ2-7, with D possibly being TRBD2 (7 bases). V lost 4 bases, J lost 7 bases, and 21 bases lay in between. The CDR3 runs to 15 residues. Germline-derived CDR1 and CDR2 are SGHNT and YYREEE (reference sequence). CDR3 DNA sequence: TGTGCCAGCAGCCACTTGGAGGGGGGACTACGGGAGCAGTACTTC. It is translated as CASSHLEGGLREQYF.

This clone turned up a few times. V usage is TRBV5-1 and J usage is TRBJ1-2; perhaps TRBD1 as D (6 bases). Germline lookup yields CDR1 SGHRS and CDR2 YFSETQ. Trimming cost V 5 bases and J 8 bases, with 25 bases left between them. The CDR3 extends over 16 amino acids. Here the CDR3 reads CASRPTGTADFEGYTF. The CDR3 nucleotides read TGCGCCAGCAGACCCACAGGGACGGCGGATTTTGAGGGCTACACCTTC.

The rearrangement links TRBV6-4 to TRBJ2-3; D gene unclear. The germline gives CDR1 MRHNA, CDR2 SNTAGT. V lost 10 bases and J lost 5, with 25 bases in between. There are 16 residues in the CDR3. The CDR3 region is CANSRLHVPDGDTQYF. For the CDR3, the DNA is TGTGCCAATTCACGACTGCATGTTCCAGACGGAGATACGCAGTATTTT.

The V gene is TRBV30, the J gene TRBJ1-1, with TRBD1 as a possible D gene (6 bases). Trimming stripped 4 bases from V and 2 bases from J, with 17 bases between. The CDR3 runs 15 residues. Germline assignment: CDR1 GTSNPN and CDR2 SVGIG (reference sequence). The CDR3 sequence is CAWIGEGVGNTEAFF. The CDR3 DNA sequence: TGTGCCTGGATAGGGGAGGGGGTCGGAAACACTGAAGCTTTCTTT. The variable domain in full, completed from reference TRBV30 and TRBJ1-1, reads SQTIHQWPATLVQPVGSPLSLECTVEGTSNPNLYWYRQAAGRGLQLLFYSVGIGQISSEVPQNLSASRPQDRQFILSSKKLLLSDSGFYLCAWIGEGVGNTEAFFGQGTRLTVV.

In its sample, this clone was seen once. This chain uses TRBV12-5 with TRBJ1-1, with D possibly matching TRBD1 (6 bases). The CDR3 consists of 13 residues. V was pared by 7 bases and J by 7 bases, with 16 bases between. Germline lookup yields CDR1 LGHNT and CDR2 FRNRAP. The CDR3 region is CASAPDRSGEAFF. The CDR3 DNA is TGTGCTAGTGCCCCTGACAGGTCGGGTGAAGCTTTCTTT.

The chain couples TRBV7-2 to TRBJ1-6; 8 nucleotides match TRBD1. Per the germline V gene, CDR1 is SGHTA and CDR2 is FQGNSA. V lost 2 bases, J lost 10 bases, and 10 bases stayed unmatched. The CDR3 is 16 residues long. As DNA, the CDR3 is TGTGCCAGCAGCTTATTTCAGGACAGGGTAGGCTCACCCCTCCACTTT. It specifies CASSLFQDRVGSPLHF.

Worth noting for this clone: The junction does not match germline at one end; this may be a read error. The chain couples TRBV6-5 to TRBJ2-4, with D perhaps TRBD1 (6 bases). The CDR3 consists of 12 residues. Per the germline V gene, CDR1 is MNHEY and CDR2 is SVGAGI. The CDR3 sequence: CASSEVLNRVNF. The DNA of the CDR3 is TGTGCCAGCAGTGAAGTGTTGAACAGGGTGAACTTC.